The entry below describes one TCR beta chain. The data were obtained in a study of control samples from healthy donors and cancer patients. The repertoire was sequenced with immunoSEQ multiplex PCR; TCRdb's copy has only in-frame clones and lacks some. The repertoire has 140,000 to 150,000 clones, approximately 94% of them found once; the top ten carry more than 4.5%. Germline-derived CDR1 and CDR2 are MDHEN and SYDVKM. Trimming stripped 7 bases from V and 8 bases from J, with 12 bases between. CDR3 size: 13 residues. The material sequenced was blood. This clonotype originated in a young man in good health. The genes are TRBV28 and TRBJ1-6; tentative D call: TRBD1 (5 bases). The DNA of the CDR3 is TGTGCCAGCAACGCGGCGGGGGATTCACCCCTCCACTTT. It codes for CASNAAGDSPLHF.